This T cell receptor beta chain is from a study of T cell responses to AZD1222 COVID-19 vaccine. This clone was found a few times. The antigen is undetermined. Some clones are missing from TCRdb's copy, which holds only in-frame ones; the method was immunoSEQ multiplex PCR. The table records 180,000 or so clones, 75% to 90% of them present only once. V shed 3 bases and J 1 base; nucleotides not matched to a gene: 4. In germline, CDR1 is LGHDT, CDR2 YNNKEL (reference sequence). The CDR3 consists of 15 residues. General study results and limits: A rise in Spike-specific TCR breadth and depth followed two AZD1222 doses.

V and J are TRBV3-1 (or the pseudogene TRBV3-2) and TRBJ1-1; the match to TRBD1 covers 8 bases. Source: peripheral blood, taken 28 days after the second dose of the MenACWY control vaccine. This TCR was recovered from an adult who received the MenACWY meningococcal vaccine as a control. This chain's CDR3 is CASSHAGTGNTEAFF. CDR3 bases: TGTGCCAGCAGCCATGCCGGGACAGGGAACACTGAAGCTTTCTTT.